The present entry profiles one T cell receptor (beta chain) with its context. What it recognizes is unknown. The sample has other DNA sequences that encode this CDR3 too. The trim removed 6 bases at V and 6 bases at J, leaving 5 bases unmatched. CDR3 length: 15 amino acids. CDR1 is MNHEY and CDR2 is SVGAGI in the germline V gene. Sequencing was performed with immunoSEQ multiplex PCR; in TCRdb, only in-frame clones are kept and a portion is missing. Here the sample spans around 2.1 million clones, approximately 96% being singletons. The source of the sample is a study of shared clonotypes between healthy human individuals. Study-wide background: CD4 naive and memory got three plates each, CD8 naive two, CD8 memory one.

Study-wide findings and caveats: Depth of sequencing was expected to influence donor clonotype sharing.

All donors were Caucasian adults living in Nashville, Tennessee. In the CD4+ fraction, cells were divided into CD45RA+ naive and CD45RA-negative memory subsets. This chain connects TRBV6-5 to TRBJ2-1; 13 bases line up with TRBD2. The receptor comes from a young man in good health. The specimen sequenced was naive CD4+ T cells sorted from blood. As for subset: CD45RA+ positively selected. CDR3 nucleotides: TGTGCCAGCAGCCGACTAGCGGGGGGAGGCAATGAGCAGTTCTTC. It encodes CASSRLAGGGNEQFF.